This T cell receptor (beta chain) was sequenced in a study of blood T cell repertoires in COVID-19. Recruits, aged roughly 18 to 89 years, lived in 20 to 30 US areas. Shortly before study entry, within 2 weeks, exposed participants had met a COVID-19 case. TCRdb keeps only in-frame clones here, not all; method: immunoSEQ multiplex PCR. The data hold around 250,000 clones, with less than 95% observed a single time. CDR3 length equals 15 residues. V trimming: 2 bases; J trimming: 2 bases; junction bases outside the gene matches: 3. Germline CDR1 MNHEY, CDR2 SVGEGT. This sequence originates from a man aged 40-49 years who had been exposed to COVID-19. The chain uses TRBV6-2 or TRBV6-3 and TRBJ2-1; 7 bases are a match to TRBD2. What was sequenced was PBMCs or T cells enriched from blood (not recorded which). CDR3 sequence: CASSYASGPYNEQFF. Written as DNA, the CDR3 is TGTGCCAGCAGTTACGCTAGCGGCCCCTACAATGAGCAGTTCTTC.